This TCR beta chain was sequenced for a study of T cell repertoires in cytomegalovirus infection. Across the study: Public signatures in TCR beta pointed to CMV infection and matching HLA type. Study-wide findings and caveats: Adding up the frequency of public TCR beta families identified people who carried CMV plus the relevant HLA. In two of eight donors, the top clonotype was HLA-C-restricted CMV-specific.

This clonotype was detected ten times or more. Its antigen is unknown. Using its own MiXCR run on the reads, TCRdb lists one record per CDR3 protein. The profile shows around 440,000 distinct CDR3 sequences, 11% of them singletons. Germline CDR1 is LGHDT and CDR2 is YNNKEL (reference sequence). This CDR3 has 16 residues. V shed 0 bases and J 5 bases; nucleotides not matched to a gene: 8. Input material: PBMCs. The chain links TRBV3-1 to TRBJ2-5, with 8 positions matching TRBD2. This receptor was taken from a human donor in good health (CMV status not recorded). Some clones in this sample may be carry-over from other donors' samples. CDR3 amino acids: CASSQDQAGGRETQYF. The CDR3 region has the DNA TGTGCCAGCAGCCAAGACCAGGCGGGGGGACGGGAGACCCAGTACTTC.